The rows below give T cell receptor beta chains drawn from one sample of a study of cytomegalovirus exposure and HLA in healthy donors. The protocol was immunoSEQ multiplex PCR, while the TCRdb copy is restricted to in-frame clones and leaves out a portion. The table lists 40,000 to 50,000 clones, with more than 0.9% in the top ten. The sample was PBMCs. The receptors come from a woman aged 40 to 55 in good health and CMV-seronegative. The CDR3 runs from the conserved cysteine through the conserved F or W. A D gene is named only where the DNA matches it firmly.

v_gene	d_gene	j_gene	CDR3aa	CDR3nt
TRBV9	-	TRBJ1-3	CASRATGGNTIYF	TGTGCCAGCAGGGCCACAGGGGGAAACACCATATATTTT
TRBV30	-	TRBJ1-1	CAWSMGAGKAEAFF	TGTGCCTGGAGTATGGGGGCAGGGAAGGCTGAAGCTTTCTTT
TRBV7-9	TRBD1	TRBJ2-7	CASSSRDRSAYEQYF	TGTGCCAGCAGCAGCCGGGACAGATCCGCCTACGAGCAGTACTTC
TRBV6-1	TRBD2	TRBJ2-5	CASREAGVLRETQYF	TGTGCCAGCAGGGAAGCGGGAGTTTTGCGGGAGACCCAGTACTTC
TRBV6-5	-	TRBJ1-2	CASIPNLSRGYGYTF	TGTGCCAGCATCCCAAACCTGTCTAGGGGCTATGGCTACACCTTC
TRBV9	TRBD2	TRBJ2-2	CASSPRAAGANTGELFF	TGTGCCAGCAGCCCACGCGCGGCGGGGGCGAACACCGGGGAGCTGTTTTTT
TRBV2	TRBD1	TRBJ2-4	CASSLQGTKNIQYF	TGTGCCAGCAGTCTACAGGGGACCAAAAACATTCAGTACTTC
TRBV2	-	TRBJ1-5	CASSEAGRPLNQPQHF	TGTGCCAGCAGTGAAGCGGGCAGGCCTCTCAATCAGCCCCAGCATTTT
TRBV28	-	TRBJ1-2	CASSLWHQGQSYGYTF	TGTGCCAGCAGTTTATGGCATCAAGGACAGTCCTATGGCTACACCTTC
TRBV9	-	TRBJ2-1	CASSGLNNEQFF	TGTGCCAGCAGCGGACTGAACAATGAGCAGTTCTTC
TRBV19	TRBD1	TRBJ1-2	CASSIEVRGQVNYGYTF	TGTGCCAGTAGTATAGAGGTTCGGGGACAGGTGAACTATGGCTACACCTTC
TRBV6-5	-	TRBJ2-5	CASSYDRAAGKTQYF	TGTGCCAGCAGTTACGACAGGGCCGCGGGAAAGACCCAGTACTTC
TRBV5-4	-	TRBJ1-3	CASSFGRTGNTIYF	TGTGCCAGCAGCTTTGGGAGGACTGGAAACACCATATATTTT
TRBV5-6	-	TRBJ2-1	CASSQGLRNEQFF	TGTGCCAGCAGCCAGGGCCTTCGGAATGAGCAGTTCTTC